This TCR beta chain is drawn from a study of blood T cell repertoires in COVID-19. Study-level background: In each case, the material was cDNA or gDNA derived from T cells, B-cell-depleted T cells, or PBMCs.

Clones were sequenced by immunoSEQ multiplex PCR, and TCRdb holds only the in-frame ones, with some missing. Among some 170,000 clones listed, approximately 93% were seen once. Recruited during active infection, patients (from Seattle) were subsequently followed longitudinally. Per the germline V gene, CDR1 is ENHRY and CDR2 is SYGVKD. Trimming shortened V by 0 bases and J by 5 bases, and 4 bases separated the two germline ends. The CDR3 consists of 12 residues. The TCR originated in a woman between 55 and 75 years old with COVID-19, enrolled during active disease. The rearrangement joins TRBV10-3 to TRBJ1-2; unclear D gene. The material sequenced was peripheral blood. The CDR3 sequence is CAISESQYGYTF. The CDR3 coding sequence is TGTGCCATCAGTGAGTCGCAGTATGGCTACACCTTC.